The sequence of this TCR beta chain was determined in a study of blood T cell repertoires in COVID-19 (dated by TCRdb to the early 2020s). Describing the broader study: Samples covering the acute and convalescent phases of COVID-19 were provided by collaborators in the United States, Italy and Spain. The samples were drawn from two sources: the first 160 participants of the ongoing ImmuneRACE study, and 1,254 subjects contributed by 6 global collaborators. Deeply sampled blood TCRbeta repertoires from subjects exposed to, actively infected with, or recovered from COVID-19 were included in the dataset. Sample metadata almost always included a de-identified subject ID, COVID-19 status, age in years and sex. A freely available public database, intended as a resource for researchers studying the immune response to SARS-CoV-2, is where the repertoires were released. The prospective study material was composed of cDNA or gDNA derived from T cells, B-cell-depleted T cells, or PBMCs. Where available, HLA class I and class II types were taken from metadata supplied by the sample provider and were not determined by assay-based typing. What the authors observed across the whole study: Clinical and demographic metadata were provided uncurated, with the amount varying by source and participant.

Note on this clone: The clone's antigen remains unknown. Base qualities are missing; no much larger clone stands one base away.

TCRbeta CDR3 regions were amplified from genomic DNA by means of the immunoSEQ Assay, a bias-controlled multiplex PCR. Per the authors' processing: The number of nucleated cells in each sample was estimated from the amplification of reference gene primers within the assay. Sequence reads were collapsed and filtered to measure the absolute abundance of every unique TCRbeta CDR3 rearrangement. For each sample, productive Simpson clonality was calculated by taking the square root of Simpson's diversity index across productive rearrangements. The immuneACCESS repertoire file appears here via TCRdb, limited to in-frame rearrangements. These files lack a portion of the clones; in checked studies, under half of the deficit traces to unresolved V genes, and the cause of the others is not known. That table is the source of V, J and clone size, and D and trimming were worked out from the DNA. The sample table contains approximately 260,000 clones; only one count was recorded for about 90% of them. About a tenth of the sample rests with the top ten.

From the cysteine up to the phenylalanine, the CDR3 has a length of 13 residues. The kept DNA is CDR3 alone, 39 bases in frame from the first base. Taken from the germline V gene, the CDR1 and CDR2 loops are SGHAT and FQNNGV. The junction carries 5 bases between V and J, which are trimmed by 2 bases and 1 base respectively. One collaborating source in Seattle enrolled patients while the patients were actively infected and followed the patients over time throughout the course of disease. Each collaborating institution followed its own protocols to collect whole blood in K2EDTA tubes. For TCRbeta analysis, collaborators shipped samples in one of three forms: frozen whole blood, isolated PBMCs, or DNA extracted from either of those sample types.

The receptor's source is a woman in her 70s with COVID-19, enrolled during active disease. Sequenced sample: peripheral blood. This receptor chain uses TRBV11-2 and TRBJ1-1, with no confidently assigned D gene. The CDR3 reads as follows: CASSLFQNTEAFF. The DNA sequence is TGTGCCAGCAGCTTATTTCAGAACACTGAAGCTTTCTTT.